Shown below are 25 T cell receptor beta chains from a single sample sequenced in a study of blood T cells in healthy people across ages. Alongside a J-beta primer mix, a sample-barcoded 5' primer served in a second PCR lasting about 7 to 11 cycles. MiXCR, run by TCRdb on the 5' RACE reads, gives a single entry per CDR3 protein. The sample lists about 590,000 distinct CDR3 sequences, approximately 30% occurring once. The sample consisted of blood. Receptors originate from a woman older than 75 in good health.

This clonotype came up many times. The chain links TRBV5-5 to TRBJ2-1; 16 bases match TRBD2. The V segment lost 5 bases and the J segment 4 bases; nucleotides outside the gene matches: 9. Germline lookup yields CDR1 SGHKS and CDR2 YYEKEE (reference sequence). The CDR3 consists of 18 residues. CDR3 nucleotide sequence: TGTGCCAGCAGGCCCGGGACTAGCGGGGGGGTAGCGTACAATGAGCAGTTCTTC. It encodes CASRPGTSGGVAYNEQFF.

The DNA for the CDR3 is TGTGCCAGCAGCCGACCGGAACTGGACTACAATGAGCAGTTCTTC. It translates to CASSRPELDYNEQFF. The V call is TRBV14, the J call TRBJ2-1; D is uncertain. The CDR3 consists of 15 residues. Germline values: CDR1 SGHDN, CDR2 FVKESK. V was trimmed by 4 bases and J by 3 bases, leaving 13 bases between them.

The chain joins TRBV19 to TRBJ2-5, with D uncertain. Germline assignment: CDR1 LNHDA and CDR2 SQIVND (reference sequence). V lost 1 base, J lost 2 bases, and 11 bases lay in between. This CDR3 comprises 15 residues. This CDR3 reads CASSIGASWQETQYF. In DNA, the CDR3 is TGTGCCAGTAGTATAGGAGCGTCCTGGCAAGAGACCCAGTACTTC.

Regarding this clonotype: A single base separates this from a much larger clone, so it may be a read error. The chain has TRBV20-1 and TRBJ2-1, with D possibly matching TRBD2 (5 bases). With 3 bases removed from V and 6 bases from J, the gap between germline ends came to 12 bases. In germline, CDR1 is DFQATT, CDR2 SNEGSKA (reference sequence). CDR3 size: 13 residues. As DNA, the CDR3 is TGCAGTGCTAGGGGAGTATCGGGCAATGAGCAGTTCTTC. The encoded protein is CSARGVSGNEQFF.

The chain uses TRBV6-2 or TRBV6-3 and TRBJ2-2; D might be TRBD2 (7 bases). Germline values: CDR1 MNHEY, CDR2 SVGEGT. V was cut by 6 bases and J by 4 bases, with 24 bases left in between. The CDR3 has 18 amino acids. CDR3: CASRRSAGATRGTGELFF. In nucleotides, the CDR3 is TGTGCCAGCAGAAGGAGCGCGGGGGCGACGCGAGGCACCGGGGAGCTGTTTTTT.

This clonotype was observed at least ten times. The genes are TRBV2 and TRBJ2-5; 7 nucleotides align to TRBD1. The CDR3 has 14 amino acids. V trimming: 3 bases; J trimming: 5 bases; junction bases outside the gene matches: 6. Germline values: CDR1 SNHLY, CDR2 FYNNEI. The CDR3: CASSEYRGMETQYF. The CDR3 region has the DNA TGTGCCAGCAGTGAGTACAGGGGTATGGAGACCCAGTACTTC.

This chain joins TRBV7-2 and TRBJ1-2; 8 bases align to TRBD1. The germline V gene encodes CDR1 SGHTA and CDR2 FQGNSA. The ends lost 4 bases at V and 11 bases at J; junction bases unmatched: 15. This CDR3 comprises 15 residues. The CDR3 here is CASSSRPDRGAGYTF. CDR3 nucleotides: TGTGCCAGCAGCTCCCGCCCTGACAGGGGTGCTGGTTACACCTTC. Together with reference TRBV7-2 and TRBJ1-2, the CDR3 gives the full variable domain: GAGVSQSPSNKVTEKGKDVELRCDPISGHTALYWYRQSLGQGLEFLIYFQGNSAPDKSGLPSDRFSAERTGGSVSTLTIQRTQQEDSAVYLCASSSRPDRGAGYTFGSGTRLTVV.

The rearrangement joins TRBV9 to TRBJ2-3; possible D gene TRBD2, 6 bases. Trimming pared 4 bases from V and 0 bases from J, leaving 18 bases between. This CDR3 contains 17 residues. The germline CDR1 and CDR2 sequences are SGDLS and YYNGEE. The CDR3 region has the DNA TGTGCCAGCAGCCCTGCAGGGTGGCGGGGAAGCACAGATACGCAGTATTTT. It encodes CASSPAGWRGSTDTQYF.

A few counts support this clonotype. The V call is TRBV20-1, the J call TRBJ2-5; D possibly corresponds to TRBD1 (6 bases). Germline-derived CDR1 and CDR2 are DFQATT and SNEGSKA (reference sequence). The CDR3 has 14 residues. With 3 bases removed from V and 7 bases from J, the gap between germline ends came to 18 bases. Written as DNA, the CDR3 is TGCAGTGCTAGGAATCCAGGGGTTCAGGGGACCCAGTACTTC. It yields the protein CSARNPGVQGTQYF.

With respect to this clonotype: A much larger clone differs by one base, so this may be a read error. The chain couples TRBV9 to TRBJ2-5; 9 positions agree with TRBD1. The CDR3 loop spans 14 amino acids. J gave up 11 bases and V 3 bases, and 11 bases lay outside the gene matches. CDR1 and CDR2 from the germline V gene are SGDLS and YYNGEE. CDR3: CASSAGQGSNMQYF. CDR3 in DNA: TGTGCCAGCAGCGCCGGACAGGGGTCGAACATGCAGTACTTC.

This clonotype was counted ten times or more. V usage is TRBV2 and J usage is TRBJ2-7; perhaps D is TRBD1 or TRBD2 (5 bases each). Germline CDR1 and CDR2: SNHLY and FYNNEI. Deletions cut 3 bases from V and 5 bases from J, with 17 bases between. This CDR3 has 15 residues. The DNA for the CDR3 is TGTGCCAGCAGTGATCGGGACGGCGTTATAAACGAGCAGTACTTC. As protein: CASSDRDGVINEQYF.

On this clonotype itself: This could be a read error, since a much larger clone is one nucleotide away. The chain uses TRBV6-2 or TRBV6-3 and TRBJ1-5; the match to TRBD1 covers 10 bases. Germline V lookup: CDR1 MNHEY, CDR2 SVGEGT. The length of the CDR3 is 14 residues. The CDR3 region is CASRGTGAHQPLHF. The CDR3 region has the DNA TGTGCCAGCAGAGGGACAGGGGCACATCAGCCCCTGCATTTT.

This clonotype has just a few counts. V is TRBV6-2 or TRBV6-3 and J is TRBJ1-5, with D perhaps matching TRBD1 (5 bases). V shed 0 bases and J shed 3 bases, with 12 bases lying between them. This CDR3 contains 16 residues. The germline V gene encodes CDR1 MNHEY and CDR2 SVGEGT. CDR3 coding DNA: TGTGCCAGCAGTTACTCGACTTCAGGGAACAATCAGCCCCAGCATTTT. It translates to CASSYSTSGNNQPQHF.

The CDR3 sequence is CASRVAGGPLGEQFF. The CDR3 nucleotides are TGCGCCAGCAGAGTAGCGGGAGGCCCACTGGGAGAGCAGTTCTTC. The chain joins TRBV4-1 to TRBJ2-1, with 10 bases identical to TRBD2. The CDR3 spans 15 residues. CDR1 and CDR2 (germline): MGHRA, YSYEKL. V gave up 6 bases and J gave up 10 bases; unmatched junction bases: 12.

Concerning this clonotype: No DNA is shown, since the ends of the CDR3 on it are uncertain; the CDR3 is the one TCRdb lists. The gene calls are TRBV6-5 and TRBJ1-2; no check of the table's D call, TRBD1, against the DNA was made. A total of 17 residues make up the CDR3, ends included. Germline V gives CDR1 MNHEY, CDR2 SVGAGI. This CDR3 is CASSFLAGGVRRDGYTF.

Many counts were recorded for this clonotype. The chain recombines TRBV2 with TRBJ1-5; D is possibly TRBD1 (6 bases). Germline V gene data show CDR1 as SNHLY and CDR2 as FYNNEI. The V and J ends lost 10 bases and 6 bases respectively, with 19 bases between them. The CDR3 totals 14 residues. As DNA, the CDR3 is TGTGCCACGAGTCTAGGGGGAACCGGTCAGCCCCAGCATTTT. Its protein product is CATSLGGTGQPQHF.

The gene calls are TRBV30 and TRBJ1-4, with D maybe TRBD1 (6 bases). Germline values: CDR1 GTSNPN, CDR2 SVGIG (reference sequence). The CDR3 runs 13 residues. V gave up 4 bases and J gave up 9 bases, with 15 bases separating them. The CDR3 DNA sequence: TGTGCCTGGACAAGCCAGACAGGAAAAAAACTGTTTTTT. Translating gives CAWTSQTGKKLFF.

There are many counts of this clonotype. The chain recombines TRBV11-3 with TRBJ2-3, with D unresolved. The germline V gene encodes CDR1 SGHNT and CDR2 YENEEA. V lost 5 bases and J 5 bases, leaving 11 bases between the germline ends. The length of the CDR3 is 13 residues. The chain's CDR3 is CASSQRNGDTQYF. CDR3 DNA: TGTGCCAGCAGCCAACGTAATGGAGATACGCAGTATTTT.

J is TRBJ1-5 and V is TRBV28, with 9 bases that match TRBD1. The CDR3 totals 16 residues. The germline CDR1 and CDR2 sequences are MDHEN and SYDVKM. V was pared by 6 bases and J by 3 bases, with 9 bases of the junction left unmatched. CDR3 sequence: CASRQLRDRDNQPQHF. CDR3 nucleotides: TGTGCCAGCAGGCAACTCCGGGACAGGGACAATCAGCCCCAGCATTTT.

In its sample, this clonotype was seen many times. The V gene is TRBV12-3 or TRBV12-4, the J gene TRBJ2-1; 11 nucleotides align to TRBD2. The V gene end was trimmed by 4 bases and the J gene end by 9 bases; junction bases not matched to a gene: 8. This CDR3 comprises 15 residues. CDR3 loop: CASSSVSGGATEQFF. The CDR3 DNA is TGTGCCAGCAGTTCGGTTAGCGGGGGGGCCACTGAGCAGTTCTTC.

This clonotype was detected a few times. This clone may be a read error of a much larger clone one base away. The J gene is TRBJ1-2, the V gene TRBV7-2; possible D gene TRBD1, 6 bases. The CDR3 extends over 16 amino acids. CDR1 is SGHTA, CDR2 FQGNSA, per germline. CDR3 loop: CASRRVGGTPNYGYIF. The CDR3 DNA is TGTGCCAGCAGGCGGGTCGGAGGGACACCTAACTATGGCTACATCTTC. Looking up the rest from reference TRBV7-2 and TRBJ1-2 gives the full variable domain: GAGVSQSPSNKVTEKGKDVELRCDPISGHTALYWYRQSLGQGLEFLIYFQGNSAPDKSGLPSDRFSAERTGGSVSTLTIQRTQQEDSAVYLCASRRVGGTPNYGYIFGSGTRLTVV.

The V and J genes are TRBV6-2 or TRBV6-3 and TRBJ2-5; a possible D gene is TRBD2 (7 bases). The DNA end lines up better with TRBJ2-4; the J call may be wrong. CDR1 and CDR2 (germline): MNHEY, SVGEGT. CDR3 length: 16 amino acids. CDR3 in amino acids: CASSGGRLAGWNIQYF. The DNA of the CDR3 is TGTGCCAGCAGTGGGGGGCGGTTAGCGGGCTGGAACATTCAGTACTTC.

The chain has TRBV5-5 and TRBJ1-2; 8 nucleotides match TRBD1. From germline, CDR1 is SGHKS and CDR2 YYEKEE (reference sequence). The CDR3 runs to 16 residues. J gave up 4 bases and V 0 bases, and 8 bases lay outside the gene matches. The CDR3: CASSLAWTGTLYGYTF. In DNA, the CDR3 is TGTGCCAGCAGCTTGGCCTGGACAGGGACTCTCTATGGCTACACCTTC.

This clonotype was detected a few times. The chain is built from TRBV20-1 and TRBJ2-3; 9 positions match TRBD2. The V gene end was trimmed by 0 bases and the J gene end by 6 bases; junction bases not matched to a gene: 4. The CDR3 spans 14 residues. Germline V gene lookup returns CDR1 DFQATT and CDR2 SNEGSKA (reference sequence). For the CDR3, the DNA is TGCAGTGCTAGAGATCGGCGGGGGGGCGATACGCAGTATTTT. It is translated as CSARDRRGGDTQYF.

There are many counts of this clonotype. This chain uses TRBV9 with TRBJ2-7; weak D call: TRBD2 (6 bases). V lost 0 bases, J lost 1 base, and 11 bases lay in between. The CDR3 has 15 residues. The germline V gene has CDR1 SGDLS and CDR2 YYNGEE. The CDR3 nucleotides are TGTGCCAGCAGCGTAGGTGGAGGGCAATCCTACGAGCAGTACTTC. Translating it yields CASSVGGGQSYEQYF. Full variable domain (missing parts from reference TRBV9 and TRBJ2-7): DSGVTQTPKHLITATGQRVTLRCSPRSGDLSVYWYQQSLDQGLQFLIQYYNGEERAKGNILERFSAQQFPDLHSELNLSSLELGDSALYFCASSVGGGQSYEQYFGPGTRLTVT.